A selection of T cell receptor beta chains follows, all from one sample in a study of blood T cell repertoires in COVID-19. TCRdb's table, derived via immunoSEQ multiplex PCR, lists solely in-frame clones and lacks some. The sample lists tens of thousands of clones; approximately 88% were seen once. Sample: peripheral blood. The receptors come from a man aged 45-60 years with acute or convalescent COVID-19. The CDR3 runs from the conserved cysteine through the conserved F or W. A D gene is named only where the DNA matches it firmly. Clone sizes are given selectively: once, few, many, or a class where the clone is expanded.

CDR3	DNA	size	D	V	J
CASSEPVPTYEQYF	TGTGCCAGCAGTGAGCCAGTCCCGACCTACGAGCAGTACTTC	-	-	TRBV6-1	TRBJ2-7
CASSEDSGGAVSSYNEQFF	TGTGCCAGCAGCGAGGATAGCGGGGGGGCCGTCAGCTCCTACAATGAGCAGTTCTTC	-	TRBD2	TRBV9	TRBJ2-1
CASSVVGGGARDTQYF	TGTGCCAGCAGCGTAGTAGGCGGGGGGGCCCGGGATACGCAGTATTTT	-	TRBD2	TRBV9	TRBJ2-3
CASSWGGPQHF	TGTGCCAGCAGCTGGGGAGGTCCCCAGCATTTT	-	-	TRBV5-8	TRBJ1-5
CAWSYTDTQYF	TGTGCCTGGAGCTACACAGATACGCAGTATTTT	-	-	TRBV30	TRBJ2-3
CASSAGWVSYEQYF	TGCGCCAGCAGCGCAGGGTGGGTCTCCTACGAGCAGTACTTC	-	-	TRBV5-1	TRBJ2-7
CASSLSSANGYTF	TGTGCCAGCAGCTTGTCCTCTGCTAATGGCTACACCTTC	-	-	TRBV5-6	TRBJ1-2
CASRAGTGGYEQYF	TGCGCCAGTAGAGCCGGGACTGGGGGTTACGAGCAGTACTTC	-	-	TRBV5-1	TRBJ2-7
CASSWASHRVRYNEQFF	TGCGCCAGCAGTTGGGCTTCTCACAGGGTTCGGTACAATGAGCAGTTCTTC	-	-	TRBV23-1	TRBJ2-1
CASSDNSGNTIYF	TGTGCTTCCTCGGACAACTCTGGAAACACCATATATTTT	-	-	TRBV12-5	TRBJ1-3
CASSDTMNTEAFF	TGCGCCAGCAGTGACACTATGAACACTGAAGCTTTCTTT	-	-	TRBV10-1	TRBJ1-1
CAWSAQQRSYEQYF	TGTGCCTGGAGTGCCCAGCAGCGCTCCTACGAGCAGTACTTC	-	-	TRBV30	TRBJ2-7
CASSLDTQGGMNTEAFF	TGTGCCAGCAGCTTGGATACACAGGGGGGGATGAACACTGAAGCTTTCTTT	-	TRBD1	TRBV5-5	TRBJ1-1
CASSSGTGFSGNQPQHF	TGTGCCAGCAGTAGCGGGACAGGGTTTTCGGGCAATCAGCCCCAGCATTTT	once	TRBD1	TRBV6-4	TRBJ1-5
CASSLRDRVSEQFF	TGTGCCAGCAGCCTCCGGGACAGGGTCTCGGAGCAGTTCTTC	-	-	TRBV21-1	TRBJ2-1
CASSGDTSGEQFF	TGTGCCAGCAGCGGTGACACTAGTGGTGAGCAGTTCTTC	few	-	TRBV6-5	TRBJ2-1
CASNPKETGHYGYTF	TGTGCCAGCAACCCGAAAGAGACAGGGCATTATGGCTACACCTTC	-	TRBD1	TRBV9	TRBJ1-2
CASSLRLSTDTQYF	TGTGCCAGCAGCTTAAGACTAAGCACAGATACGCAGTATTTT	-	-	TRBV7-2	TRBJ2-3
CASSLTRFGANVLTF	TGTGCCAGCAGCTTAACGCGCTTTGGGGCCAACGTCCTGACTTTC	-	-	TRBV13	TRBJ2-6
CASSDLAVLYEQYF	TGCGCCAGCAGTGACCTAGCGGTCCTGTATGAGCAGTACTTC	-	TRBD2	TRBV10-2	TRBJ2-7
CASSQDWGNAYEQYF	TGCGCCAGCAGCCAAGATTGGGGCAATGCCTACGAGCAGTACTTC	-	-	TRBV4-1	TRBJ2-7
CASSPGLAGREQFF	TGTGCCAGCAGTCCAGGACTAGCGGGTCGTGAGCAGTTCTTC	-	TRBD2	TRBV7-3	TRBJ2-1
CASSLRAGSETQYF	TGTGCCAGCAGCTTAAGGGCAGGGTCAGAGACCCAGTACTTC	once	-	TRBV7-7	TRBJ2-5
CASSQVAGGRYNEQFF	TGTGCCAGCAGCCAAGTAGCGGGGGGTAGGTACAATGAGCAGTTCTTC	-	TRBD2	TRBV4-2	TRBJ2-1
CASSIEPSSRSLTDTQYF	TGTGCCAGTAGTATAGAACCGTCGTCGCGGAGCCTCACAGATACGCAGTATTTT	-	-	TRBV19	TRBJ2-3
CAWNLAGGIYEQYF	TGTGCCTGGAACCTAGCGGGGGGAATCTACGAGCAGTACTTC	-	TRBD2	TRBV30	TRBJ2-7
CASQTGGDTEAFF	TGTGCCAGCCAGACAGGGGGTGACACTGAAGCTTTCTTT	-	TRBD1	TRBV6-5	TRBJ1-1
CSAQRTDGYTF	TGCAGTGCTCAACGGACAGATGGCTACACCTTC	-	-	TRBV20-1	TRBJ1-2
CASSPRGGQVYNEQFF	TGTGCCAGCAGCCCCCGGGGAGGGCAGGTCTACAATGAGCAGTTCTTC	-	TRBD2	TRBV7-9	TRBJ2-1